The sequence of this T cell receptor (beta chain) was determined in a study of control samples from healthy donors and cancer patients. TCRdb keeps only in-frame clones here, not all; method: immunoSEQ multiplex PCR. The repertoire holds some 170,000 clones, with around 94% as singletons. Unmatched junction bases numbered 11, after V lost 5 bases and J lost 3 bases. Germline V gives CDR1 LGHNA, CDR2 YSLEER. The CDR3 sequence is 17 residues long. Sequenced sample: PBMCs. The sequence came from a man in his sixties with colorectal cancer. The chain recombines TRBV4-3 with TRBJ2-1, with 9 bases identical to TRBD1. CDR3 sequence (DNA): TGCGCCAGCAGCTTAAGGGACAGGGAAGGTCGCTACAATGAGCAGTTCTTC. It codes for CASSLRDREGRYNEQFF.